What follows are 14 T cell receptor beta chains derived from one specimen sequenced in a study of blood T cell repertoires in COVID-19. The data were produced by immunoSEQ multiplex PCR, yet TCRdb's version contains in-frame clones alone and is incomplete. The data hold some 170,000 clones, with about 90% observed a single time. Sequencing was performed on PBMCs or T cells enriched from blood (not recorded which). These receptors came from a human donor with acute COVID-19. The donor label of this sample is uncertain.

V gene TRBV15 combines with J gene TRBJ1-1; D perhaps matches TRBD1 (6 bases). With 5 bases removed from V and 1 base from J, the gap between germline ends came to 17 bases. Germline V gene lookup returns CDR1 LNHNV and CDR2 YYDKDF (reference sequence). The length of the CDR3 is 16 residues. CDR3 residues: CATSSSGVPGNTEAFF. CDR3 nucleotide sequence: TGTGCCACCAGCTCCTCAGGGGTTCCCGGGAACACTGAAGCTTTCTTT.

This clone was observed a single time. The chain has TRBV5-1 and TRBJ2-5; possible D gene TRBD1, 5 bases. CDR3 length: 13 residues. Germline lookup yields CDR1 SGHRS and CDR2 YFSETQ. V lost 0 bases and J 2 bases, leaving 5 bases between the germline ends. The CDR3 here is CASSLGQQETQYF. The CDR3 coding sequence is TGCGCCAGCAGCTTGGGACAGCAAGAGACCCAGTACTTC. Full variable domain (missing parts from reference TRBV5-1 and TRBJ2-5): KAGVTQTPRYLIKTRGQQVTLSCSPISGHRSVSWYQQTPGQGLQFLFEYFSETQRNKGNFPGRFSGRQFSNSRSEMNVSTLELGDSALYLCASSLGQQETQYFGPGTRLLVL.

The gene calls are TRBV4-3 and TRBJ1-2; D not certain. The V end was cut by 0 bases, the J end by 3 bases, with 11 bases between. The CDR3 length is 15 residues. Germline loops: CDR1 LGHNA, CDR2 YSLEER. The CDR3 loop is CASSQDSPEDYGYTF. Written as DNA, the CDR3 is TGCGCCAGCAGCCAAGACTCTCCAGAGGACTATGGCTACACCTTC.

The genes are TRBV5-5 and TRBJ2-3, with 7 bases identical to TRBD2. The CDR3 extends over 14 amino acids. The V segment lost 4 bases and the J segment 4 bases; nucleotides outside the gene matches: 6. Germline assignment: CDR1 SGHKS and CDR2 YYEKEE (reference sequence). CDR3: CASSALAIADTQYF. Written as DNA, the CDR3 is TGTGCCAGCAGCGCACTAGCGATCGCAGATACGCAGTATTTT.

This clone came up once. This rearrangement joins TRBV11-2 to TRBJ1-4; 8 bases are shared with TRBD1. CDR1 SGHAT and CDR2 FQNNGV come from the germline V gene. There are 15 residues in the CDR3. V was pared by 1 base and J by 7 bases, with 5 bases of the junction left unmatched. The CDR3 is CASSLGTGGSEKLFF. CDR3 sequence (DNA): TGTGCCAGCAGCTTAGGCACAGGGGGAAGTGAAAAACTGTTTTTT.

The rearrangement uses TRBV10-3 and TRBJ2-1, with 9 bases identical to TRBD1. The CDR3 is 16 amino acids. Germline values: CDR1 ENHRY, CDR2 SYGVKD. Germline trimming cut 4 bases from V and 7 bases from J; bases unmatched to any gene: 11. DNA of the CDR3: TGTGCCATCAGTGGGGCCGGGACAGGGTTCGGGAATGAGCAGTTCTTC. This translates into CAISGAGTGFGNEQFF.

This clone was seen only once. The chain couples TRBV6-1 to TRBJ1-2; TRBD1 matches 9 bases. The CDR3 consists of 15 residues. Trimming removed 3 bases from V and 8 bases from J; junction bases left unmatched: 10. Germline-derived CDR1 and CDR2 are MNHNS and SASEGT. The CDR3 loop is CASSDPGQGLRGYTF. The CDR3 DNA is TGTGCCAGCAGTGATCCGGGACAGGGCCTAAGGGGCTACACCTTC.

V is TRBV7-2 and J is TRBJ2-2, with D unclear. CDR1 and CDR2 (germline): SGHTA, FQGNSA. The CDR3 runs to 15 residues. V was trimmed by 1 base and J by 1 base, leaving 7 bases between them. DNA for the CDR3: TGTGCCAGCAGCTTAGGTAGTCAGAACACCGGGGAGCTGTTTTTT. Its translation is CASSLGSQNTGELFF.

This clone was counted once. The CDR3 coding sequence is TGTGCCAGCAGTCCAGGGACTAGCGGGGATCCCTACGAGCAGTACTTC. Residues: CASSPGTSGDPYEQYF. This chain connects TRBV27 to TRBJ2-7; 13 bases agree with TRBD2. The V and J ends lost 5 bases and 2 bases, in that order; junction bases with no gene match: 6. The CDR3 is 16 amino acids. Germline V gene data show CDR1 as MNHEY and CDR2 as SMNVEV (reference sequence).

The genes are TRBV18 and TRBJ2-7; D is perhaps TRBD1 (7 bases). V was clipped by 3 bases and J by 7 bases, with 25 bases between them. The CDR3 is made up of 17 amino acids. CDR1 KGHSH and CDR2 LQKENI come from the germline V gene. The CDR3 reads CASSPPGGGEGLWEQYF. DNA for the CDR3: TGTGCCAGCTCACCGCCAGGAGGGGGCGAGGGGCTATGGGAGCAGTACTTC.

V is TRBV30 and J is TRBJ2-7; TRBD2 is a possible D gene (6 bases). Germline loops: CDR1 GTSNPN, CDR2 SVGIG (reference sequence). Trimming took off 1 base at V and 7 bases at J, with 17 bases between the two ends. This CDR3 has 14 residues. The CDR3 nucleotides are TGTGCCTGGAGTGGGGAGGTGCCCGTTAGGGAGCAGTACTTC. Its translation is CAWSGEVPVREQYF.

This clone was counted once. The chain has TRBV7-8 and TRBJ1-4, with TRBD1 as a possible D gene (5 bases). There are 13 residues in the CDR3. Trimming shortened V by 2 bases and J by 8 bases, and 9 bases separated the two germline ends. Per the germline V gene, CDR1 is SGHVS and CDR2 is FQNEAQ. DNA of the CDR3: TGTGCCAGCAGCTTACAGGGTTTCGAAAAACTGTTTTTT. Translating it yields CASSLQGFEKLFF.

This clone appeared a few times. The chain is built from TRBV2 and TRBJ1-1; D is unresolved. Per the germline V gene, CDR1 is SNHLY and CDR2 is FYNNEI. V was cut by 5 bases and J by 0 bases, with 10 bases left in between. CDR3 length equals 14 residues. The CDR3: CASSYTSMNTEAFF. The CDR3 DNA follows: TGTGCCAGCAGTTACACCTCGATGAACACTGAAGCTTTCTTT.

This clone has only a few counts. The chain links TRBV30 to TRBJ2-7, with TRBD2 matching over 10 bases. The V segment lost 8 bases and the J segment 2 bases; nucleotides outside the gene matches: 6. Germline values: CDR1 GTSNPN, CDR2 SVGIG (reference sequence). The CDR3 totals 13 residues. This CDR3 reads CARSGGAPYEQYF. In DNA form, the CDR3 reads TGTGCCCGCAGCGGGGGGGCCCCCTACGAGCAGTACTTC.